This T cell receptor beta chain came from a study of Ad26.COV2.S vaccination and SARS-CoV-2 variants. Overall study results and limits: Vaccine recipients and placebo recipients showed similar non-spike TCR breadth. Spike-specific TCR breadth ran higher among vaccine recipients than placebo recipients.

The table came from immunoSEQ multiplex PCR; TCRdb's copy has only in-frame clones and leaves some out. The sample carries fewer than 400,000 clones, about 85% recorded once. For this clone: No antigen is known for it.

The sample's treatment: 19 received Ad26.COV2.S at low or high dose, single or two shots; a few received placebo; per-sample allocation not given. Repertoires come from day 63 after the first vaccine or placebo injection. A Boston donor was an adult aged 18-55 years. As its vector, the vaccine had Ad26, which expressed Wuhan-strain SARS-CoV-2 spike. This CDR3 contains 14 residues. The junction had 5 bases not matched to a gene; V was cut back by 4 bases and J by 2 bases. CDR1 is SGHRS and CDR2 is YFSETQ in the germline V gene. The sequenced sample was peripheral blood, obtained in a trial of Ad26.COV2.S vaccine versus placebo. The V call is TRBV5-1, the J call TRBJ2-5, with TRBD2 identical over 7 bases. The sequence derives from a person aged 18-60 years who received the Ad26.COV2.S COVID-19 vaccine or a placebo. In nucleotides, the CDR3 is TGCGCCAGCAGCGAGGAGCGGGGACAAGAGACCCAGTACTTC. The encoded protein is CASSEERGQETQYF. The full variable domain, its missing parts supplied by reference TRBV5-1 and TRBJ2-5, is KAGVTQTPRYLIKTRGQQVTLSCSPISGHRSVSWYQQTPGQGLQFLFEYFSETQRNKGNFPGRFSGRQFSNSRSEMNVSTLELGDSALYLCASSEERGQETQYFGPGTRLLVL.